This T cell receptor beta chain appears in the sequencing data of a study of blood T cell repertoires in COVID-19. With 9 bases clipped from V and 1 base from J, the junction kept 5 bases outside the gene matches. The CDR3 is 13 residues long. CDR1 and CDR2 from the germline V gene are SGHNT and YYREEE (reference sequence). Profiling relied on immunoSEQ multiplex PCR, and the TCRdb table lists in-frame clones only, not all of them. Counted here are more than 200,000 clones, 84% occurring once; the ten biggest clones make up 8% to 11%. The rearrangement links TRBV5-4 to TRBJ2-5; the match to TRBD2 covers 8 bases. The sequenced sample was peripheral blood. This TCR derives from an elderly woman with COVID-19, enrolled during active disease. CDR3 protein: CATGGPLQETQYF. CDR3 sequence (DNA): TGTGCCACGGGGGGGCCACTCCAAGAGACCCAGTACTTC.